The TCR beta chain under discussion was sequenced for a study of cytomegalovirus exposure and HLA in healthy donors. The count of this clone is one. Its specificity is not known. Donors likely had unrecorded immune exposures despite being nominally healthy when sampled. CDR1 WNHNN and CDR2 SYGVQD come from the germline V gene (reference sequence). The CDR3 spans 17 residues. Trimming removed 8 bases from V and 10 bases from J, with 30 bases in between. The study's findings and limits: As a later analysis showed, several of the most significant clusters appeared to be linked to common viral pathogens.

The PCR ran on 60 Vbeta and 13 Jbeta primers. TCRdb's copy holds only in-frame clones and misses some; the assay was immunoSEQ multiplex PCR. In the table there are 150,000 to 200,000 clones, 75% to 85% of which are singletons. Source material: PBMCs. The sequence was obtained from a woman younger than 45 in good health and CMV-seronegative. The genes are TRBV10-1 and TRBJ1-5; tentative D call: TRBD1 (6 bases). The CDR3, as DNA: TGCGCCAGCTTTTTTCGAATACCGGGACAAGGCCTAAATCCCCAGCATTTT. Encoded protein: CASFFRIPGQGLNPQHF.